This T cell receptor (beta chain) was documented in a study of blood T cell repertoires in COVID-19. The CDR3 sequence is 17 residues long. With V trimmed by 0 bases and J by 5 bases, 12 bases remained unmatched. In germline, CDR1 is LGHNA, CDR2 YSLEER. Assay used: immunoSEQ multiplex PCR; TCRdb lists only in-frame clones, some missing. Altogether around 370,000 clones are present, around 91% being singletons, with the ten largest covering around 3.5%. The chain is built from TRBV4-3 and TRBJ1-1; 7 nucleotides align to TRBD1. The origin of this receptor is a woman under 30 who had recovered from COVID-19. Sequencing used peripheral blood. Here the CDR3 reads CASSQDLTGLLGTEAFF. For the CDR3, the DNA is TGCGCCAGCAGCCAAGATTTGACAGGGTTATTGGGGACTGAAGCTTTCTTT.